Listed below are T cell receptor beta chains from one sample, sequenced in a study of blood T cell repertoires in COVID-19. Measured with immunoSEQ multiplex PCR; TCRdb has only the in-frame clones, and not every one. The table lists 55,000 to 65,000 clones, roughly 87% of them singletons, with about 9.5% in the top ten. Sequencing was performed on peripheral blood. Receptors were obtained from a human donor with acute or convalescent COVID-19. The donor label of this sample is uncertain. CDR3s include the opening cysteine and the closing phenylalanine or tryptophan. Fields, in order: clone size, D gene, V gene, J gene, CDR3 DNA, CDR3 protein. A D gene is named only where the DNA matches it firmly. The listing skips clone size in some rows; elsewhere it reads once, few, many or a size class.

>.|TRBD1|TRBV5-1|TRBJ2-7
TGCGCCAGCAGCTTGGGCCGACAGGGAAACTACGAGCAGTACTTC
CASSLGRQGNYEQYF
>few|.|TRBV4-2|TRBJ1-5
TGTGCCAGCAGCCAAGAGTGGCAGATCAGCAATCAGCCCCAGCATTTT
CASSQEWQISNQPQHF
>.|TRBD1|TRBV5-1|TRBJ1-1
TGCGCCAGCAGCTTGTCTCAGGGGGCTGCTGAAGCTTTCTTT
CASSLSQGAAEAFF
>.|.|TRBV19|TRBJ2-7
TGTGCCAGTAGCCCAGGGCTTTACTACGAGCAGTACTTC
CASSPGLYYEQYF
>.|.|TRBV3-1/TRBV3-2|TRBJ2-1
TGTGCCAGCAGCCGGGGCAACGATCCTGAGCAGTTCTTC
CASSRGNDPEQFF
>.|.|TRBV11-2|TRBJ1-5
TGTGCCAGCAGCTTATCGCAGGGGTTCCATCAGCCCCAGCATTTT
CASSLSQGFHQPQHF
>.|TRBD2|TRBV2|TRBJ2-5
TGTGCCAGCAGTGAACTGGGACTAGCGGGGAGAGAGACCCAGTACTTC
CASSELGLAGRETQYF
>.|.|TRBV15|TRBJ1-3
TGTGCCACTAATGTGGGAAACACCATATATTTT
CATNVGNTIYF
>.|TRBD2|TRBV3-1/TRBV3-2|TRBJ2-3
TGTGCCAGCAGCCAAAGCGGGGGGGCCCCAGATACGCAGTATTTT
CASSQSGGAPDTQYF
>.|TRBD1|TRBV6-6|TRBJ2-5
TGTGCCAGCAGCCCCATGACAGGGGGCCGAGAGACCCAGTACTTC
CASSPMTGGRETQYF
>.|TRBD2|TRBV7-2|TRBJ2-5
TGTGCCAGCAGCTTCAAGAGCGGGGGTGAGACCCAGTACTTC
CASSFKSGGETQYF
>.|TRBD2|TRBV12-5|TRBJ2-3
TGTGCTAGTGCCGTTAGCGGGCGCACAGATACGCAGTATTTT
CASAVSGRTDTQYF
>.|.|TRBV10-3|TRBJ2-1
TGTGCCATCAGTGATACAGAAGAGCAGTTCTTC
CAISDTEEQFF
>once|.|TRBV7-3|TRBJ1-2
TGTGCCAGCAGCCCCTCTGACAGAGGCTATGGCTACACCTTC
CASSPSDRGYGYTF
>once|TRBD1|TRBV6-6|TRBJ1-6
TGTGCCAGCAGTTACCGAGATGGGACAGACAGGGTACCCCTCCACTTT
CASSYRDGTDRVPLHF
>.|TRBD1|TRBV5-4|TRBJ1-5
TGTGCCAGCAGATCCGGGACAGGGAAAAATAGCAATCAGCCCCAGCATTTT
CASRSGTGKNSNQPQHF
>.|.|TRBV10-1|TRBJ1-6
TGCGCCAGCAGCGAAAGGGAGGGGCACGATTCACCCCTCCACTTT
CASSEREGHDSPLHF
>once|TRBD2|TRBV19|TRBJ2-1
TGTGCCAGTAGGGGGTCGGGGGGGCACGATGAGCAGTTCTTC
CASRGSGGHDEQFF
>.|TRBD1|TRBV25-1|TRBJ2-7
TGTGCCAGCAGTGTGACAGGGAGGCAGTACTTC
CASSVTGRQYF
>.|.|TRBV5-1|TRBJ1-5
TGCGCCAGCAGCTTATCAGGGGATCGTCAGCCCCAGCATTTT
CASSLSGDRQPQHF
>.|TRBD1|TRBV2|TRBJ1-2
TGTGCCAGCACCAATGAGGGGGCCGGCTATGGCTACACCTTC
CASTNEGAGYGYTF
>few|.|TRBV19|TRBJ2-7
TGTGCCAGTAGTACCGCCGCGTCTTCCTACGAGCAGTACTTC
CASSTAASSYEQYF
>few|.|TRBV9|TRBJ2-3
TGTGCCAGCAGCGTAAGCTCGATGGATACGCAGTATTTT
CASSVSSMDTQYF
>.|TRBD2|TRBV13|TRBJ2-1
TGTGCCAGCAGCCCTCAGACTAGCGGGAGGCACAATGAGCAGTTCTTC
CASSPQTSGRHNEQFF
>.|.|TRBV14|TRBJ1-2
TGTGCCAGCAGCCAGTCCCGGGGAGGCTATGGCTACACCTTC
CASSQSRGGYGYTF
>.|TRBD2|TRBV5-1|TRBJ2-3
TGCGCCAGCAGCTTTGAGCCTAGCGGTAGCACAGATACGCAGTATTTT
CASSFEPSGSTDTQYF
>.|.|TRBV12-3/TRBV12-4|TRBJ1-5
TGTGCCAGCAGCACCCCCGGGGGTCAGCCCCAGCATTTT
CASSTPGGQPQHF
>.|.|TRBV4-2|TRBJ2-5
TGTGCCAGCAGCCAAGCCAGGACAGATCAAGAGACCCAGTACTTC
CASSQARTDQETQYF
>.|.|TRBV2|TRBJ2-3
TGTGCCAGCCAAGGCAGGACTAGCACAGATACGCAGTATTTT
CASQGRTSTDTQYF
>.|.|TRBV18|TRBJ2-5
TGTGCCAGCTCCCGCGACCAAGAGACCCAGTACTTC
CASSRDQETQYF
>once|TRBD2|TRBV7-9|TRBJ2-3
TGTGCCAGCAGCTTATGGGCGGGGGGCAAAGATACGCAGTATTTT
CASSLWAGGKDTQYF
>.|TRBD2|TRBV5-1|TRBJ2-1
TGCGCCAGCAGATCCGGACTAGCGAGAGTTTACAATGAGCAGTTCTTC
CASRSGLARVYNEQFF
>.|TRBD1|TRBV19|TRBJ1-6
TGTGCCAGTAGTACCGGACAGGGGAATTCACCCCTCCACTTT
CASSTGQGNSPLHF
>.|TRBD1|TRBV7-2|TRBJ2-2
TGTGCCAGCAGCTTACGGACAGGGGGAAGTACCGGGGAGCTGTTTTTT
CASSLRTGGSTGELFF
>few|TRBD2|TRBV7-9|TRBJ2-5
TGTGCCAGCAGCTTAAGATTAGCGGGGGGCGAGACCCAGTACTTC
CASSLRLAGGETQYF
>.|TRBD2|TRBV29-1|TRBJ2-2
TGCAGCGTTGTACTAGCGGGAGGTACTTCGAACACCGGGGAGCTGTTTTTT
CSVVLAGGTSNTGELFF
>.|.|TRBV7-9|TRBJ2-5
TGTGCCAGCAGTCTAGGACTATTACAAGAGACCCAGTACTTC
CASSLGLLQETQYF
>.|TRBD1|TRBV2|TRBJ1-1
TGTGCCAGCAGTTGGGACAGGGGAAGGGACACTGAAGCTTTCTTT
CASSWDRGRDTEAFF
>.|.|TRBV5-1|TRBJ2-2
TGCGCCAGTTCCTCCGGGAACACCGGGGAGCTGTTTTTT
CASSSGNTGELFF
>.|.|TRBV19|TRBJ1-5
TGTGCCAGTAGTGGGCAGGGGATCAGTAATCAGCCCCAGCATTTT
CASSGQGISNQPQHF
>.|TRBD1|TRBV19|TRBJ2-4
TGTGCCAGTGGTACCCCCGGGACAGGGTCCGACATTCAGTACTTC
CASGTPGTGSDIQYF
>once|.|TRBV10-2|TRBJ1-6
TGCGCCAGCAGCGGTAATTCACCCCTCCACTTT
CASSGNSPLHF
>.|.|TRBV9|TRBJ2-1
TGTGCCAGCAATCGGGACTACAATGAGCAGTTCTTC
CASNRDYNEQFF
>few|.|TRBV9|TRBJ2-2
TGTGCCAGCAGCCACGGTAAAATGTCAGGGACCGGGGAGCTGTTTTTT
CASSHGKMSGTGELFF
>.|TRBD1|TRBV7-9|TRBJ2-5
TGTGCCAGCAGCTTAGCGCTTCGGCAGGGGGCCGGGGAGACCCAGTACTTC
CASSLALRQGAGETQYF
>.|TRBD1|TRBV9|TRBJ1-3
TGTGCCAGCAGCGTAAGTCTCGGTGTTGACAGGGCCTCTGGAAACACCATATATTTT
CASSVSLGVDRASGNTIYF
>.|.|TRBV19|TRBJ1-2
TGTGCCAGTAGTCGGCAGGTAGCTAACTATGGCTACACCTTC
CASSRQVANYGYTF
>.|TRBD1|TRBV27|TRBJ2-5
TGTGCCAGCAGTTTCACCTACAGGGGGCTGGAGACCCAGTACTTC
CASSFTYRGLETQYF
>.|TRBD1|TRBV15|TRBJ2-7
TGTGCCACCAGCAGAGAGGAGGGACAGGGAGCCCACGAGCAGTACTTC
CATSREEGQGAHEQYF
>once|.|TRBV5-1|TRBJ2-5
TGCGCCAGCAGCTGGGGGCTGGGGCGCCAAGAGACCCAGTACTTC
CASSWGLGRQETQYF
>.|TRBD2|TRBV7-3|TRBJ2-7
TGTGCCAGCAGCTTAGAACTAGCGGGGCCCCCGACTCACTTC
CASSLELAGPPTHF
>once|.|TRBV14|TRBJ2-3
TGTGCCAGCAGCCAAGATCGTGGCGGTCGGTCAGATACGCAGTATTTT
CASSQDRGGRSDTQYF
>.|.|TRBV2|TRBJ2-5
TGTGCCAGCAAACGGGGAGGAGAGACCCAGTACTTC
CASKRGGETQYF
>once|TRBD1|TRBV18|TRBJ1-2
TGTGCCAGCTCACCATCGATCGACAGGGTGAGGGGCTACACCTTC
CASSPSIDRVRGYTF
>.|.|TRBV5-1|TRBJ1-2
TGCGCCAGCAGCCGGGACATTGACTATGGCTACACCTTC
CASSRDIDYGYTF
>once|.|TRBV4-2|TRBJ2-2
TGTGCCAGCAGCCCCCCGAGGGGGGGGCGCGGCGGGGAGCTGTTTTTT
CASSPPRGGRGGELFF
>.|TRBD1|TRBV6-1|TRBJ1-2
TGTGCCAGCAGTGAGTGGGACAGGGTTTATGGCTACACCTTC
CASSEWDRVYGYTF
>.|.|TRBV5-1|TRBJ2-2
TGCGCCAGCAGCCCCGGGACACTCACCGGGGAGCTGTTTTTT
CASSPGTLTGELFF
>.|TRBD2|TRBV7-3|TRBJ2-2
TGTGCCAGCAGCTTCAGCGGGACGAACACCGGGGAGCTGTTTTTT
CASSFSGTNTGELFF
>.|.|TRBV10-3|TRBJ1-5
TGTGCCATCAGCCCCGGGTCTCAGCCCCAGCATTTT
CAISPGSQPQHF